This T cell receptor beta chain was identified in a study of blood T cell repertoires in COVID-19. Study details: Both acute and convalescent COVID-19 samples were obtained from the United States, Italy and Spain.

There are 17 residues in the CDR3. The germline CDR1 and CDR2 sequences are MNHNY and SVGAGI (reference sequence). Trimming took 5 bases from V and 3 from J, leaving 20 bases between them. The table came from immunoSEQ multiplex PCR; TCRdb's copy has only in-frame clones and leaves some out. This repertoire shows around 180,000 clones, approximately 80% found once; its top ten account for 12%. Enrollees, about 18 to 90 years old, lived in approximately 25 US areas. The specimen was PBMCs or T cells enriched from blood (not recorded which). This chain joins TRBV6-6 and TRBJ1-3; D possibly corresponds to TRBD1 (5 bases). This clonotype was sampled from a man between 50 and 59 years old who had recovered from COVID-19. CDR3 bases: TGTGCCAGCAGTCCCTGGATCCAGGGCTCGGTTGGAAACACCATATATTTT. Translated, it gives CASSPWIQGSVGNTIYF.